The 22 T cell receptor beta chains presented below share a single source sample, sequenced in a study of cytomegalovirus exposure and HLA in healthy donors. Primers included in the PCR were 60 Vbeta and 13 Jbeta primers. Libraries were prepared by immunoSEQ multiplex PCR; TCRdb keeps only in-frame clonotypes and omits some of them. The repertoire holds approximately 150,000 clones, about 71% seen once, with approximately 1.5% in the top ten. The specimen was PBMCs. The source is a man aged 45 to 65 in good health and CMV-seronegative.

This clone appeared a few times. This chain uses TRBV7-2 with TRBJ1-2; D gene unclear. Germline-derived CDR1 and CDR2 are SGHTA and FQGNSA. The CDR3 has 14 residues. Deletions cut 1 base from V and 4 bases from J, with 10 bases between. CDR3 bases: TGTGCCAGCAGCTTAGGACCAAGAGGCTATGGCTACACCTTC. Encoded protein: CASSLGPRGYGYTF.

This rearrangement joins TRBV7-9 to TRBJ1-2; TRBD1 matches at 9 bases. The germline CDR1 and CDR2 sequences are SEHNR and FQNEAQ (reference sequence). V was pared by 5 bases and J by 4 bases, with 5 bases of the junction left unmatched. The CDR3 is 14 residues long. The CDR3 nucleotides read TGTGCCAGCAGCCAAGGGACAGGGAGCTATGGCTACACCTTC. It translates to CASSQGTGSYGYTF.

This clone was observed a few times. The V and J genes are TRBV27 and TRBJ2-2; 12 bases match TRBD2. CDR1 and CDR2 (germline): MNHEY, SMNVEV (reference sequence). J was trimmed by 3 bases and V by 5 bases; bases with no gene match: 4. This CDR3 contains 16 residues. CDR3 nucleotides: TGTGCCAGCAGTAGACTAGCGGGGGCCCACACCGGGGAGCTGTTTTTT. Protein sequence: CASSRLAGAHTGELFF.

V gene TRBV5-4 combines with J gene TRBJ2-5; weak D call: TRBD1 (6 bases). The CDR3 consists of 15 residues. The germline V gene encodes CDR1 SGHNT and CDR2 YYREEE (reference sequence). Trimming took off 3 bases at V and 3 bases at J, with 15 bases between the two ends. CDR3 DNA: TGTGCCAGCAGCTATCCTGGGACACGTAAAGAGACCCAGTACTTC. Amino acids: CASSYPGTRKETQYF. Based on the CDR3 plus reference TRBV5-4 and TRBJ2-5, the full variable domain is ETGVTQSPTHLIKTRGQQVTLRCSSQSGHNTVSWYQQALGQGPQFIFQYYREEENGRGNFPPRFSGLQFPNYSSELNVNALELDDSALYLCASSYPGTRKETQYFGPGTRLLVL.

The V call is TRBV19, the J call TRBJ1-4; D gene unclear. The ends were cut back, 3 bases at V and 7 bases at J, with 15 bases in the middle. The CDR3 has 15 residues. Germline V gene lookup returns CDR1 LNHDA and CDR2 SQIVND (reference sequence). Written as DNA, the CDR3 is TGTGCCAGTAGTATTTCGGCAGTGTCGGGTGAAAAACTGTTTTTT. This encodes CASSISAVSGEKLFF.

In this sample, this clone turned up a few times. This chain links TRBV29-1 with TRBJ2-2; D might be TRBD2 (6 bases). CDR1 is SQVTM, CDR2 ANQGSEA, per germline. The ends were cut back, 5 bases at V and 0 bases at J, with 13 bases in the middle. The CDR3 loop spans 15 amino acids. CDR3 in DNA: TGCAGCGTTCGATTAGCGGAGACGAACACCGGGGAGCTGTTTTTT. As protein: CSVRLAETNTGELFF.

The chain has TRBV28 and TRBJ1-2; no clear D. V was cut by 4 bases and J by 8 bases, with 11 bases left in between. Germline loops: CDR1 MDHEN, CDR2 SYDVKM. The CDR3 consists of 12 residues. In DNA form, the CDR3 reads TGTGCCAGCAGTTCCCCCGTAGAGGGCTACACCTTC. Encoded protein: CASSSPVEGYTF.

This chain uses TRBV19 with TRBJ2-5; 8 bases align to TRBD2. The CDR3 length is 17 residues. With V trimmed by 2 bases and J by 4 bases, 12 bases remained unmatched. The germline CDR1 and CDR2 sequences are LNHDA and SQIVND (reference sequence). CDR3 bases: TGTGCCAGTAGTATAACCAGGCCGGGGGGGGAACGAGAGACCCAGTACTTC. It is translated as CASSITRPGGERETQYF.

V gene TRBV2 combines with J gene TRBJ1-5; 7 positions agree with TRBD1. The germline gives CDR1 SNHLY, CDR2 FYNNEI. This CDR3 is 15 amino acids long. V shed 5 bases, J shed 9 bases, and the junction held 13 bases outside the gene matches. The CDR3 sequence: CASSTPTGAQGPQHF. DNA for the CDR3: TGTGCCAGCAGTACACCTACAGGGGCTCAGGGGCCCCAGCATTTT.

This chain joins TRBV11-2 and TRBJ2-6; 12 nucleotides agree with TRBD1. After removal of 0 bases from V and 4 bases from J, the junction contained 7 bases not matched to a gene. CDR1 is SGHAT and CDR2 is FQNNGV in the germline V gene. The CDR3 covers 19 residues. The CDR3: CASSLDLGQGAEGANVLTF. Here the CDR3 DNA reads TGTGCCAGCAGCTTAGATCTGGGACAGGGGGCGGAGGGGGCCAACGTCCTGACTTTC.

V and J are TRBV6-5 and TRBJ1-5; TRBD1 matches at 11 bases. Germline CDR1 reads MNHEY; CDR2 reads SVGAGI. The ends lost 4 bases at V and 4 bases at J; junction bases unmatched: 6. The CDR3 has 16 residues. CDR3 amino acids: CASSSWDRGFNQPQHF. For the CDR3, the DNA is TGTGCCAGCAGTTCCTGGGACAGGGGGTTTAATCAGCCCCAGCATTTT.

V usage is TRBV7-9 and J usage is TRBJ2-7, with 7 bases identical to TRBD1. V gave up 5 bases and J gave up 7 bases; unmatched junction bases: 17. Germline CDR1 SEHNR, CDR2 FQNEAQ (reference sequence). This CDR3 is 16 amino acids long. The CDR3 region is CASSPPLGQFLLEQYF. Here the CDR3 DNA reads TGTGCCAGCAGCCCCCCCCTGGGACAGTTCCTTCTTGAGCAGTACTTC.

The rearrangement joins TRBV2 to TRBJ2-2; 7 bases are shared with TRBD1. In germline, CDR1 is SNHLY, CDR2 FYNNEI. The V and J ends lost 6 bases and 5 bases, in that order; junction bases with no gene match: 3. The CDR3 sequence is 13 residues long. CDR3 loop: CASSRGQTGELFF. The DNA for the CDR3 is TGTGCCAGCAGCAGGGGACAGACCGGGGAGCTGTTTTTT.

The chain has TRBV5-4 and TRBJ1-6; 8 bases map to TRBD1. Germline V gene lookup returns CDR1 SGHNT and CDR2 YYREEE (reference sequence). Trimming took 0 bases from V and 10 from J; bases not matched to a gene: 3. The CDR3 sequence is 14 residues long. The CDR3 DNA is TGTGCCAGCAGCTTGGGCCAGGGGGCCTCACCCCTCCACTTT. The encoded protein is CASSLGQGASPLHF.

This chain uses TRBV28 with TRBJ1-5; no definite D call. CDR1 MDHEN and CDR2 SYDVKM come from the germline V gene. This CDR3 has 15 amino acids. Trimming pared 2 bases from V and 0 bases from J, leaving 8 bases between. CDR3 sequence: CASSLRAHSNQPQHF. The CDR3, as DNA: TGTGCCAGCAGTTTAAGAGCCCATAGCAATCAGCCCCAGCATTTT. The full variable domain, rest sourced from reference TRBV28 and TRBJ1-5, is DVKVTQSSRYLVKRTGEKVFLECVQDMDHENMFWYRQDPGLGLRLIYFSYDVKMKEKGDIPEGYSVSREKKERFSLILESASTNQTSMYLCASSLRAHSNQPQHFGDGTRLSIL.

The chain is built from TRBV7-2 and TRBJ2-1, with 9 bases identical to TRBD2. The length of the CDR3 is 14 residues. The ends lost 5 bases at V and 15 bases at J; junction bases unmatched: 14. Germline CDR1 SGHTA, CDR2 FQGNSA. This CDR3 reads CASSPGWAGGRTFF. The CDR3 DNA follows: TGTGCCAGCAGCCCTGGGTGGGCGGGGGGGCGAACGTTCTTC.

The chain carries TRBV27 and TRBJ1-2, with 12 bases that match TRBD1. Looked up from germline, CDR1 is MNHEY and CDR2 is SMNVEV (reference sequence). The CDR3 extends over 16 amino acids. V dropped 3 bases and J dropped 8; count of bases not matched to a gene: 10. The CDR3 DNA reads TGTGCCAGCAGTTTCCTGGGACAGGGGGCGTCTTTCGGCTACACCTTC. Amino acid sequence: CASSFLGQGASFGYTF.

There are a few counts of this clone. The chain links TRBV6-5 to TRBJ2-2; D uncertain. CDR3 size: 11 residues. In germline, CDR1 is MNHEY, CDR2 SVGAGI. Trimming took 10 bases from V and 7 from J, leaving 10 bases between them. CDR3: CATSSGGELFF. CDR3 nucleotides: TGTGCCACCTCGTCGGGCGGGGAGCTGTTTTTT.

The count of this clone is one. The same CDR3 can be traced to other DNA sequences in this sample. In nucleotides, the CDR3 is TGCGCCAGCAGCTTGGCCGGTACAGGGCGCTCACCCCTCCACTTT. It specifies CASSLAGTGRSPLHF. The chain recombines TRBV5-1 with TRBJ1-6; a weak D match, TRBD1 (6 bases). Germline CDR1 reads SGHRS; CDR2 reads YFSETQ. The CDR3 consists of 15 residues. V lost 0 bases and J 10 bases, leaving 14 bases between the germline ends. The whole variable domain, remainder taken from reference TRBV5-1 and TRBJ1-6, is KAGVTQTPRYLIKTRGQQVTLSCSPISGHRSVSWYQQTPGQGLQFLFEYFSETQRNKGNFPGRFSGRQFSNSRSEMNVSTLELGDSALYLCASSLAGTGRSPLHFGNGTRLTVT.

CDR3 amino acids: CASSDPTRRTGIYGYTF. CDR3 coding DNA: TGTGCCAGCAGTGACCCTACGCGGCGGACAGGGATATATGGCTACACCTTC. The rearrangement joins TRBV6-4 to TRBJ1-2, with 8 bases identical to TRBD1. The CDR3 consists of 17 residues. V lost 2 bases and J lost 5; bases outside the gene matches: 13. Germline loops: CDR1 MRHNA, CDR2 SNTAGT.

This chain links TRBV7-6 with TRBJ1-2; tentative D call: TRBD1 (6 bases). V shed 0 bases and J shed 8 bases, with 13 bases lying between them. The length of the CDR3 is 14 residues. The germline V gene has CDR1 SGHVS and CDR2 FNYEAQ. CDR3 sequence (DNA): TGTGCCAGCAGCTTAGCGGCCAGGGGCTCGGGCTACACCTTC. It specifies CASSLAARGSGYTF.

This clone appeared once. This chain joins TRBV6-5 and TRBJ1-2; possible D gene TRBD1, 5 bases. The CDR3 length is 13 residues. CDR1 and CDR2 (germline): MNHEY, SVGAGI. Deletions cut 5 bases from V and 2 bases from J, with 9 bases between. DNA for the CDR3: TGTGCCAGCAGTAAACAGGAGAACTATGGCTACACCTTC. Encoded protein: CASSKQENYGYTF.